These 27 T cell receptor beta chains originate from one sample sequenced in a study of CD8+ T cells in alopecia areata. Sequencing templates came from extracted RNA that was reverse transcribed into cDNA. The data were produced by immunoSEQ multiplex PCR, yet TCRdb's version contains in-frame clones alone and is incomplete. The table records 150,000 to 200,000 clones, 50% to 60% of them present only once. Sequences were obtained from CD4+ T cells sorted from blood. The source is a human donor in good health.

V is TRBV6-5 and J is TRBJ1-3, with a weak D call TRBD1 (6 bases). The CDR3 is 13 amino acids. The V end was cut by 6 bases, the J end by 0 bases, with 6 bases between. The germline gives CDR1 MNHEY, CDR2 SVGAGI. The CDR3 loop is CASRQGSGNTIYF. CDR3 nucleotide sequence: TGTGCCAGCAGACAGGGCTCTGGAAACACCATATATTTT.

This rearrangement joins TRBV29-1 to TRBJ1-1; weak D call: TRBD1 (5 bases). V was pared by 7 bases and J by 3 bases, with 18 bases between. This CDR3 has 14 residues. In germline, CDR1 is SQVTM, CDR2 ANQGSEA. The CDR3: CSGSGKGIYTEAFF. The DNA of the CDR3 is TGCAGCGGATCGGGTAAGGGGATTTACACTGAAGCTTTCTTT.

In nucleotides, the CDR3 is TGTGCCAGCCAGAAAAGGGCAGGGGGGTACAATGAGCAGTTCTTC. Its protein is CASQKRAGGYNEQFF. J is TRBJ2-1 and V is TRBV6-4; maybe TRBD1 (7 bases). Germline CDR1 reads MRHNA; CDR2 reads SNTAGT. The CDR3 is 15 residues long. Deletions cut 8 bases from V and 4 bases from J, with 18 bases between.

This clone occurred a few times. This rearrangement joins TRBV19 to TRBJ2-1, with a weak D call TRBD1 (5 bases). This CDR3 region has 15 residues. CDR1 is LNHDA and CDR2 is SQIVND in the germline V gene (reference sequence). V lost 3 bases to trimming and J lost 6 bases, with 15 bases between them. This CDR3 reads CASSILSQGGNEQFF. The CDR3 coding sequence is TGTGCCAGTAGTATCTTAAGCCAGGGTGGCAATGAGCAGTTCTTC.

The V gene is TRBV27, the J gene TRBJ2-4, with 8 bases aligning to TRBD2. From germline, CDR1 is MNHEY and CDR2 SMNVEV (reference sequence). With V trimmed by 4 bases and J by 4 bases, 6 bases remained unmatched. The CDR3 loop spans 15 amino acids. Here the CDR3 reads CASSSGLENKNIQYF. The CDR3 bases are TGTGCCAGCAGTTCGGGACTAGAAAATAAAAACATTCAGTACTTC.

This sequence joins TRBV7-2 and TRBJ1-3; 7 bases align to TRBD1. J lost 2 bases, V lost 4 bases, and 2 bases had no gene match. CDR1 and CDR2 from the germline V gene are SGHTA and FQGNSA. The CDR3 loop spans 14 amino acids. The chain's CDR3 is CASSSGQPGNTIYF. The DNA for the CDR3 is TGTGCCAGCAGCTCGGGACAGCCTGGAAACACCATATATTTT.

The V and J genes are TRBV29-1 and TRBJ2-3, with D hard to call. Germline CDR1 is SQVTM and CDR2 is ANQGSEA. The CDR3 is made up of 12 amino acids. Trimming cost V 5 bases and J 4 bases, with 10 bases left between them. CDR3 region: CSVLAGADTQYF. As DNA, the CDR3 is TGCAGCGTTCTGGCAGGAGCAGATACGCAGTATTTT.

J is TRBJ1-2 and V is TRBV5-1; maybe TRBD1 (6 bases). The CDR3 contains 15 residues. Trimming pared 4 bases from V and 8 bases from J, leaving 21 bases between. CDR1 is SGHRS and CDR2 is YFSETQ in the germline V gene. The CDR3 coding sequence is TGCGCCAGCAGCAATCTGGACAGCCCCAGTAGGGGCTACACCTTC. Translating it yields CASSNLDSPSRGYTF.

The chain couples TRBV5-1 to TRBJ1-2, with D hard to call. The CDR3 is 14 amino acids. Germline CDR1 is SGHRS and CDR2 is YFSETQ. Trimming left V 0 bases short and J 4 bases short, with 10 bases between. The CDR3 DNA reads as TGCGCCAGCAGCTTGGGGGCAGGAGGCTATGGCTACACCTTC. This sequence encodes CASSLGAGGYGYTF. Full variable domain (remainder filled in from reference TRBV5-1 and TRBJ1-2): KAGVTQTPRYLIKTRGQQVTLSCSPISGHRSVSWYQQTPGQGLQFLFEYFSETQRNKGNFPGRFSGRQFSNSRSEMNVSTLELGDSALYLCASSLGAGGYGYTFGSGTRLTVV.

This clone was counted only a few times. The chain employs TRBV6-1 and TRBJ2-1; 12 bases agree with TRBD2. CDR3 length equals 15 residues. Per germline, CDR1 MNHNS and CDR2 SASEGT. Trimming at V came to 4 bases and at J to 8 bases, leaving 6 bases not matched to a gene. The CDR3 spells CASSALAGGPDEQFF. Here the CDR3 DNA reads TGTGCCAGCAGTGCTCTAGCGGGAGGGCCGGATGAGCAGTTCTTC.

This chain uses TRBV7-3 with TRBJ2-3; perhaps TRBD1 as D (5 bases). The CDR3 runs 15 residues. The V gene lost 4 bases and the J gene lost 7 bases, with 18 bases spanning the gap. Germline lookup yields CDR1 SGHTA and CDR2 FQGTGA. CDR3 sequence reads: CASSSSLNSGHTQYF. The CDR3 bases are TGTGCCAGCAGCTCATCCCTAAATTCAGGGCATACGCAGTATTTT. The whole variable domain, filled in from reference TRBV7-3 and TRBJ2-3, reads GAGVSQTPSNKVTEKGKYVELRCDPISGHTALYWYRQSLGQGPEFLIYFQGTGAADDSGLPNDRFFAVRPEGSVSTLKIQRTERGDSAVYLCASSSSLNSGHTQYFGPGTRLTVL.

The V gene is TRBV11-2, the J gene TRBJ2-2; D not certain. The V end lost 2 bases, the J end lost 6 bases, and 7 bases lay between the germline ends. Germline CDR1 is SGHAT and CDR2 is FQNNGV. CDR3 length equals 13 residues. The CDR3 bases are TGTGCCAGCAGCTTAAGGGTGGCCGGGGAGCTGTTTTTT. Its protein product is CASSLRVAGELFF.

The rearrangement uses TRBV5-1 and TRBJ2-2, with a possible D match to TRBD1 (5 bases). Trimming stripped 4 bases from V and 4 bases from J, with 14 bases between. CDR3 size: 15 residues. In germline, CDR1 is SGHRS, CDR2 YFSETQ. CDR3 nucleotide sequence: TGCGCCAGCAGCCTGACAGAAGTCCCCACCGGGGAGCTGTTTTTT. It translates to CASSLTEVPTGELFF. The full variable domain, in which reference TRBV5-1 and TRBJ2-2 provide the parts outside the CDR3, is KAGVTQTPRYLIKTRGQQVTLSCSPISGHRSVSWYQQTPGQGLQFLFEYFSETQRNKGNFPGRFSGRQFSNSRSEMNVSTLELGDSALYLCASSLTEVPTGELFFGEGSRLTVL.

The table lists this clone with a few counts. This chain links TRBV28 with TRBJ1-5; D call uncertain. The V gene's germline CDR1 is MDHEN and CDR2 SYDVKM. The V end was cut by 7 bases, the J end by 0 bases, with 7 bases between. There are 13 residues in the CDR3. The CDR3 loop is CASTTDSNQPQHF. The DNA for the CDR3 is TGTGCCAGCACTACAGATAGCAATCAGCCCCAGCATTTT.

The CDR3, as DNA: TGTGCCAGCAGTCTTCTAGCGGGAGACTACAATGAGCAGTTCTTC. This codes for CASSLLAGDYNEQFF. This sequence joins TRBV28 and TRBJ2-1, with 10 nucleotides matching TRBD2. After removal of 5 bases from V and 3 bases from J, the junction contained 4 bases not matched to a gene. Germline V gene data show CDR1 as MDHEN and CDR2 as SYDVKM. The CDR3 is 15 residues long.

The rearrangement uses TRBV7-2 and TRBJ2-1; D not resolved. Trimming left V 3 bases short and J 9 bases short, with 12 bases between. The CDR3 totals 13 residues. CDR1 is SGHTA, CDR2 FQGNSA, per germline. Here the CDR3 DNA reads TGTGCCAGCAGCTTTTTTCCTCTAACTGAGCAGTTCTTC. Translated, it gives CASSFFPLTEQFF.

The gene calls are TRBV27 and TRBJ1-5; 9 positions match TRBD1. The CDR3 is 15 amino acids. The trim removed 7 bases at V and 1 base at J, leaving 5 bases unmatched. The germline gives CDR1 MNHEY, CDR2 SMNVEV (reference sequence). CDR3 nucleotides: TGTGCCAGCAAATCCGGGACAGGGAGCAATCAGCCCCAGCATTTT. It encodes CASKSGTGSNQPQHF.

CDR3 amino acids: CASSVDSGVQETQYF. CDR3 DNA: TGTGCCAGCAGCGTAGATAGCGGGGTCCAAGAGACCCAGTACTTC. This chain uses TRBV9 with TRBJ2-5; 8 nucleotides agree with TRBD2. This CDR3 comprises 15 residues. The V and J ends lost 0 bases and 1 base, in that order; junction bases with no gene match: 2. Per the germline V gene, CDR1 is SGDLS and CDR2 is YYNGEE.

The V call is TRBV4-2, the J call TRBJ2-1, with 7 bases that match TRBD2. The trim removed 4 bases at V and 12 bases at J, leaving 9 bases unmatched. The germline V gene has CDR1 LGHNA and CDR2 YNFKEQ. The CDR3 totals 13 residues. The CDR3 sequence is CASSLRGGEGQFF. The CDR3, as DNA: TGTGCCAGCAGCCTTCGTGGGGGGGAAGGGCAGTTCTTC.

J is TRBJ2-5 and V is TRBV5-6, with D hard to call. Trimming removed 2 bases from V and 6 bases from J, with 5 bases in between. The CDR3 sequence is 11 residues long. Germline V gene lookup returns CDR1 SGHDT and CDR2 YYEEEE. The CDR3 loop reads CASSFAQTQYF. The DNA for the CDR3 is TGTGCCAGCAGCTTTGCTCAGACCCAGTACTTC.

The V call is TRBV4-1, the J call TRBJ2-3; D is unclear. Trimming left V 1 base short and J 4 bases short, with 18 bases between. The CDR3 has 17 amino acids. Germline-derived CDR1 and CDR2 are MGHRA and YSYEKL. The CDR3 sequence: CASSQARLDPLSDTQYF. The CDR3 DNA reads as TGCGCCAGCAGCCAAGCGCGACTTGATCCCCTCTCAGATACGCAGTATTTT.

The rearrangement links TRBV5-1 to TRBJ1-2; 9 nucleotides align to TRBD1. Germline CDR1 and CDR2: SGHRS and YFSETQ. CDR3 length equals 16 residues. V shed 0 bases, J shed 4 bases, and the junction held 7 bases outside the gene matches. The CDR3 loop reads CASSLGYRGRGYGYTF. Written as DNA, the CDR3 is TGCGCCAGCAGCTTGGGATACAGGGGGCGAGGCTATGGCTACACCTTC.

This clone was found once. The CDR3 sequence: CASTRTGDTGELFF. For the CDR3, the DNA is TGTGCCAGCACCCGGACTGGTGACACCGGGGAGCTGTTTTTT. The J gene is TRBJ2-2, the V gene TRBV6-1, with a possible D match to TRBD2 (5 bases). The V gene's germline CDR1 is MNHNS and CDR2 SASEGT. This CDR3 has 14 residues. The ends were cut back, 7 bases at V and 3 bases at J, with 12 bases in the middle.

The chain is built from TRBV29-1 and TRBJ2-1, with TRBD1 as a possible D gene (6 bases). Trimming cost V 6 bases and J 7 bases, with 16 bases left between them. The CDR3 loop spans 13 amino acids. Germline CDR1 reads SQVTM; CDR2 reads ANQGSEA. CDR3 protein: CSVGQGLGNEQFF. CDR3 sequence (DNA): TGCAGCGTGGGGCAGGGGTTAGGGAATGAGCAGTTCTTC.

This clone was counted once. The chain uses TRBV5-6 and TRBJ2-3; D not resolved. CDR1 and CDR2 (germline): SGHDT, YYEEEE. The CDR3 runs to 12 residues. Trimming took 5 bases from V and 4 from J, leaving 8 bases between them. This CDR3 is CASSFWSDTQYF. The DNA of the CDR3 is TGTGCCAGCAGTTTCTGGTCAGATACGCAGTATTTT. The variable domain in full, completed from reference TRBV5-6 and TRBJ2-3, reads DAGVTQSPTHLIKTRGQQVTLRCSPKSGHDTVSWYQQALGQGPQFIFQYYEEEERQRGNFPDRFSGHQFPNYSSELNVNALLLGDSALYLCASSFWSDTQYFGPGTRLTVL.

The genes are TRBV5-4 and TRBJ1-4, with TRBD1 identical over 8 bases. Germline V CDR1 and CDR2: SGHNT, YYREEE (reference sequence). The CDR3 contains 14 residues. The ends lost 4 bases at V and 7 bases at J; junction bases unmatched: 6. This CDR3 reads CASSHDRGSEKLFF. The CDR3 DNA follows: TGTGCCAGCAGCCATGACAGGGGCAGTGAAAAACTGTTTTTT.

CDR3 protein: CASSLKTEKLFF. CDR3 bases: TGTGCCAGCAGCTTAAAGACAGAAAAACTGTTTTTT. The rearrangement joins TRBV7-6 to TRBJ1-4; D is ambiguous. V was shortened by 2 bases and J by 8 bases, with 6 bases between the two germline ends. CDR1 is SGHVS, CDR2 FNYEAQ, per germline. CDR3 length: 12 residues.